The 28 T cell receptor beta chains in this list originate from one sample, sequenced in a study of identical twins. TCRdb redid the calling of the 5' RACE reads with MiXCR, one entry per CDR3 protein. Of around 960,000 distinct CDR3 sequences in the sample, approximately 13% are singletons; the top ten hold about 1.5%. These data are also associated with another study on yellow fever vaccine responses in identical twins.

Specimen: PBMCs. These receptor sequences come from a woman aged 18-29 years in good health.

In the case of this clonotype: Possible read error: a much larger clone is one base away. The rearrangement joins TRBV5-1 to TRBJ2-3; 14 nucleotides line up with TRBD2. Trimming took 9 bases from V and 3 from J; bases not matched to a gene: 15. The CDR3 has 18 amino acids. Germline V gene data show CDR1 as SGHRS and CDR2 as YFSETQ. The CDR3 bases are TGCGCCAACACCCGGAGGGGACTAGCGGGAGATTTAACAGATACGCAGTATTTT. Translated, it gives CANTRRGLAGDLTDTQYF.

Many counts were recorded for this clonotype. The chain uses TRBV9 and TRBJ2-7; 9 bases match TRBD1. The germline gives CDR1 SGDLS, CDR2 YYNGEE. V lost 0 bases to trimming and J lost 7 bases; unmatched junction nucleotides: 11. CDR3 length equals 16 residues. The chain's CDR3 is CASSVGWGGDRVEQYF. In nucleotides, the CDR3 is TGTGCCAGCAGCGTAGGATGGGGTGGGGACAGGGTAGAGCAGTACTTC.

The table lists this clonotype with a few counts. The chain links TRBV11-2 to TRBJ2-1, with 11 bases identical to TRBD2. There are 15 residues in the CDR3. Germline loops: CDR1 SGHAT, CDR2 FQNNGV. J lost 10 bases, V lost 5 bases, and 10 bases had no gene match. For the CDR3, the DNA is TGTGCCAGCAGCCCGGGACTAGCGGAGTCCCGGGAGCAGTTCTTC. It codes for CASSPGLAESREQFF.

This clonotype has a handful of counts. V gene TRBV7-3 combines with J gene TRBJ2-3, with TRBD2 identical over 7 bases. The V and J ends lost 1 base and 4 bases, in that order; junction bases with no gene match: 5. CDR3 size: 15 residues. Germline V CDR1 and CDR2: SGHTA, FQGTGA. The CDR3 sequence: CASSLSGSQADTQYF. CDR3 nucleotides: TGTGCCAGCAGCTTAAGCGGGAGTCAGGCAGATACGCAGTATTTT. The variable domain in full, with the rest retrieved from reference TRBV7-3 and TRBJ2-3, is GAGVSQTPSNKVTEKGKYVELRCDPISGHTALYWYRQSLGQGPEFLIYFQGTGAADDSGLPNDRFFAVRPEGSVSTLKIQRTERGDSAVYLCASSLSGSQADTQYFGPGTRLTVL.

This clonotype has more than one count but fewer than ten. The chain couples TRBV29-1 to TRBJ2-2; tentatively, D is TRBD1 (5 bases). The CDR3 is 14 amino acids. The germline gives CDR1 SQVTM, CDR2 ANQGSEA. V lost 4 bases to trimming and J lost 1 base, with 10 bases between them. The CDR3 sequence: CSVGRTGNTGELFF. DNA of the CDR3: TGCAGCGTTGGAAGAACAGGGAACACCGGGGAGCTGTTTTTT.

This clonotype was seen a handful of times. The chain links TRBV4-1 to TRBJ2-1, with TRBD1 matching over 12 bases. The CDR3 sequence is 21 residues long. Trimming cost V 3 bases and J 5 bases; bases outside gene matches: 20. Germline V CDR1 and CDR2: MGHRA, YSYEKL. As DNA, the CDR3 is TGCGCCAGCAGCCATGGTGTAATGGGACAGGGGGCTTCAGTCCGGGACAATGAGCAGTTCTTC. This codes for CASSHGVMGQGASVRDNEQFF.

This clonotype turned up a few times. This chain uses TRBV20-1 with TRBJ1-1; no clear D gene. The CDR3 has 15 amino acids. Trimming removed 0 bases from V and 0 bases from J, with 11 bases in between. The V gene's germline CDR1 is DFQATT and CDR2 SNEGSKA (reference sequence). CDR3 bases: TGCAGTGCTAGAGAGGGGTACATAGTGAACACTGAAGCTTTCTTT. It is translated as CSAREGYIVNTEAFF.

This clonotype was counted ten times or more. This CDR3 reads CASRTGGTDTQYF. The DNA for the CDR3 is TGTGCCAGCAGGACCGGAGGCACAGATACGCAGTATTTT. J is TRBJ2-3 and V is TRBV6-1, with unresolved D. The CDR3 consists of 13 residues. Between the trimmed V and J ends, which lost 6 bases and 1 base, there was a span of 8 bases. CDR1 is MNHNS, CDR2 SASEGT, per germline.

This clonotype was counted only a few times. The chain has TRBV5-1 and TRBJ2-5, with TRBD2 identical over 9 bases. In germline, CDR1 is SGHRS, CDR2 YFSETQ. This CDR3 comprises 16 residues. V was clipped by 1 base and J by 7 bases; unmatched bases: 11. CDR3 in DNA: TGCGCCAGCAGCTTGTCAGCGGGGGGCCTCCATTTGACCCAGTACTTC. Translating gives CASSLSAGGLHLTQYF.

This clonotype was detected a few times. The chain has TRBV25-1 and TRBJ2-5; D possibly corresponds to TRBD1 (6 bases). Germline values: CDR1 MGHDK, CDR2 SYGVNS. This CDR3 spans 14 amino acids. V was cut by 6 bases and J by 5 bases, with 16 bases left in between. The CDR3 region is CASRPLGAQETQYF. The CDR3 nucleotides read TGTGCCAGCAGGCCTCTGGGGGCCCAGGAGACCCAGTACTTC.

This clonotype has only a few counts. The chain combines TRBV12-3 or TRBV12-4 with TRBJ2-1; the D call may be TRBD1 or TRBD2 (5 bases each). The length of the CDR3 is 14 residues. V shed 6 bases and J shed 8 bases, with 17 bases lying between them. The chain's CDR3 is CASSPGAAADEQFF. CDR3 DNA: TGTGCCAGCAGCCCCGGGGCCGCTGCGGATGAGCAGTTCTTC.

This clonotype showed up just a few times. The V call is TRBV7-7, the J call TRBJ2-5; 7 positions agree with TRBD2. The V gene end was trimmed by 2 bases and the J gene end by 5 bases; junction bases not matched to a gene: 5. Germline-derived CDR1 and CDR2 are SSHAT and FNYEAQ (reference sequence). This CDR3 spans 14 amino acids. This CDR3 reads CASSLMAGVETQYF. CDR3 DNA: TGTGCCAGCAGCTTAATGGCGGGAGTGGAGACCCAGTACTTC.

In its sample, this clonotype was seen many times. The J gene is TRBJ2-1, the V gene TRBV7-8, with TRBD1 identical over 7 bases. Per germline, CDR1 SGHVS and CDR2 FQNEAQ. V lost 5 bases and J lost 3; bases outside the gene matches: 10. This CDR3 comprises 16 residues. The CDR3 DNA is TGTGCCAGCAGCCTAGATGACAGGGTCTTCTACAATGAGCAGTTCTTC. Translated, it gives CASSLDDRVFYNEQFF.

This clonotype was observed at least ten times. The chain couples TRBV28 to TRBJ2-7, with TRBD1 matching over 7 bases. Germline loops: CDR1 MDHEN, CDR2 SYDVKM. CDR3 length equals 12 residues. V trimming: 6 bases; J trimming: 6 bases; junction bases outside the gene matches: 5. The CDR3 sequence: CASRPQGSEQYF. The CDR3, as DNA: TGTGCCAGCAGACCACAGGGGTCCGAGCAGTACTTC. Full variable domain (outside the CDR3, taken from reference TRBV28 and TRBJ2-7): DVKVTQSSRYLVKRTGEKVFLECVQDMDHENMFWYRQDPGLGLRLIYFSYDVKMKEKGDIPEGYSVSREKKERFSLILESASTNQTSMYLCASRPQGSEQYFGPGTRLTVT.

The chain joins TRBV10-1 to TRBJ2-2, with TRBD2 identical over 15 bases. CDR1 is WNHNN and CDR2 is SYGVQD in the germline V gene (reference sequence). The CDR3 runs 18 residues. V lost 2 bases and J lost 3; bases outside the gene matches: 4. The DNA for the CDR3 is TGCGCCAGCAGTGAGGGGACTAGCGGGGGGACTTACACCGGGGAGCTGTTTTTT. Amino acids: CASSEGTSGGTYTGELFF.

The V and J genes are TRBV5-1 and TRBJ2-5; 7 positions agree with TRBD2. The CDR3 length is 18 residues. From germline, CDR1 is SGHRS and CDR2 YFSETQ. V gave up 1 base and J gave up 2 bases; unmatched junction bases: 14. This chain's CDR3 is CASSLTSAAAGRQETQYF. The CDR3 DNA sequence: TGCGCCAGCAGCTTGACATCCGCGGCAGCGGGGCGTCAAGAGACCCAGTACTTC.

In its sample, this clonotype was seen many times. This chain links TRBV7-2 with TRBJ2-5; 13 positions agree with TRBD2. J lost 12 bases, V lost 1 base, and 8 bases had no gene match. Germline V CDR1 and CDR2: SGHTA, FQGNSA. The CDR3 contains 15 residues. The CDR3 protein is CASSLVGLAGDWKYF. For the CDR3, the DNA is TGTGCCAGCAGCTTAGTTGGACTAGCGGGAGATTGGAAGTACTTC.

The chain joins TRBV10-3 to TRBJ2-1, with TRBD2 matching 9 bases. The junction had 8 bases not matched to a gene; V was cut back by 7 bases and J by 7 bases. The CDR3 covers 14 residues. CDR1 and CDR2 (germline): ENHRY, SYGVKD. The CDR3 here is CAITREGLGNEQFF. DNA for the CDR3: TGTGCCATCACGCGGGAGGGCCTGGGGAATGAGCAGTTCTTC.

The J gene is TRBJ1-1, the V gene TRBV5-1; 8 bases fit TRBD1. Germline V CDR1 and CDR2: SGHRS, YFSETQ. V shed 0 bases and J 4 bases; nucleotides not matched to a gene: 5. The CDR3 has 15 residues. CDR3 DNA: TGCGCCAGCAGCTTGGGGACAGGGTCAAGCACTGAAGCTTTCTTT. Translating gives CASSLGTGSSTEAFF.

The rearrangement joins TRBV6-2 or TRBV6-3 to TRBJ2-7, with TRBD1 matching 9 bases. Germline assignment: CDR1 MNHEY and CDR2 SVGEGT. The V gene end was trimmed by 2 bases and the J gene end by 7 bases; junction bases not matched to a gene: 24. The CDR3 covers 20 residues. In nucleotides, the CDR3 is TGTGCCAGCAGTTACCGAGTCCCGGGACAGGGCACCTTGACGTTGGGGGAGCAGTACTTC. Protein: CASSYRVPGQGTLTLGEQYF.

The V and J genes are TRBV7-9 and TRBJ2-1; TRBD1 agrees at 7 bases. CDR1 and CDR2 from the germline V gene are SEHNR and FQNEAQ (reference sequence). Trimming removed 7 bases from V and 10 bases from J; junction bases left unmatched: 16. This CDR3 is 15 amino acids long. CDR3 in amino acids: CASTLRGQVVSEQFF. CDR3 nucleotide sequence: TGTGCCAGCACCCTTAGAGGACAGGTCGTCAGCGAGCAGTTCTTC.

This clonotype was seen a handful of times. CDR3 DNA sequence: TGCAGTGCCATCGGACAGGGAAACTATGGCTACACCTTC. Its translation: CSAIGQGNYGYTF. V gene TRBV20-1 combines with J gene TRBJ1-2; 8 bases line up with TRBD1. Trimming took 6 bases from V and 2 from J; bases not matched to a gene: 5. Germline V lookup: CDR1 DFQATT, CDR2 SNEGSKA (reference sequence). The CDR3 has 13 residues.

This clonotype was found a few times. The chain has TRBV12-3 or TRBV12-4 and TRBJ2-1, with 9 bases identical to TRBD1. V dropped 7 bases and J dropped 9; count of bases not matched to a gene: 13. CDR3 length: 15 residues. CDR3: CASNPTRQGGGEQFF. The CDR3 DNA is TGTGCCAGCAACCCTACGCGACAGGGGGGTGGTGAGCAGTTCTTC.

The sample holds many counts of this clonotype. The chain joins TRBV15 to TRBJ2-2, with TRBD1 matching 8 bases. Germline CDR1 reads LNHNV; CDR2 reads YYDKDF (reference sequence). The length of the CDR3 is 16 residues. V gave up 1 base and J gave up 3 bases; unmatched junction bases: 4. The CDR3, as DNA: TGTGCCACCAGCAGAGGAGGACAGGGTTACACCGGGGAGCTGTTTTTT. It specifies CATSRGGQGYTGELFF. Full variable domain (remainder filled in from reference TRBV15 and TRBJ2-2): DAMVIQNPRYQVTQFGKPVTLSCSQTLNHNVMYWYQQKSSQAPKLLFHYYDKDFNNEADTPDNFQSRRPNTSFCFLDIRSPGLGDTAMYLCATSRGGQGYTGELFFGEGSRLTVL.

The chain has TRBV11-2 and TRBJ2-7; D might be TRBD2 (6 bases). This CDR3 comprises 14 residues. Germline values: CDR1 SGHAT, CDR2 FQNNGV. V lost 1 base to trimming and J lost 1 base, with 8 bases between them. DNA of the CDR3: TGTGCCAGCAGCTTAGTGGGGACTTCCTACGAGCAGTACGTC. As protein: CASSLVGTSYEQYV.

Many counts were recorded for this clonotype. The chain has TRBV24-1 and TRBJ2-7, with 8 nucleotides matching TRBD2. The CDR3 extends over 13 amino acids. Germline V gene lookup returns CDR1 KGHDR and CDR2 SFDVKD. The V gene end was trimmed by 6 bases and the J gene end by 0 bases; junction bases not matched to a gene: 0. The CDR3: CATSSGSSYEQYF. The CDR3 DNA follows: TGTGCCACCAGTAGCGGGAGCTCCTACGAGCAGTACTTC.

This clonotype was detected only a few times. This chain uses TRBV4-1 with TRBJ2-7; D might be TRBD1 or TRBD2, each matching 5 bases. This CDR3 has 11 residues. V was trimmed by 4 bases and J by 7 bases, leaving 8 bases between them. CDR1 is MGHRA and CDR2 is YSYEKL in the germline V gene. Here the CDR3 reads CASSRDGEQYF. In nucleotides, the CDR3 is TGCGCCAGCAGCCGGGACGGGGAGCAGTACTTC.

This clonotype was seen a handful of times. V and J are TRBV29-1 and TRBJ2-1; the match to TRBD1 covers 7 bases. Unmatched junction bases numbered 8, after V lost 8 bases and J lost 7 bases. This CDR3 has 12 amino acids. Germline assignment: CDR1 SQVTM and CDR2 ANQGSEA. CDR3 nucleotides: TGCAGCTTTGCCCCCAGGGGGAATGAGCAGTTCTTC. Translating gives CSFAPRGNEQFF.